One T cell receptor (beta chain) is described in this entry. All enrollees were about 18 to 89 years old and from some 24 US areas. Two consecutive negative NP/OP PCR tests, clearance, or resolved symptoms defined Cohort 3 recovery. Some clones are missing from TCRdb's copy, which holds only in-frame ones; the method was immunoSEQ multiplex PCR. Of around 250,000 clones in the sample, 80% to 90% were seen once. The data belong to a study of blood T cell repertoires in COVID-19. This receptor was identified in a woman aged 50 to 60 who had recovered from COVID-19. The sequencing sample was made of PBMCs or T cells enriched from blood (not recorded which).

The CDR3 loop is CASRLFPDNEQFF. DNA for the CDR3: TGTGCCAGCCGTCTATTCCCTGACAATGAGCAGTTCTTC. The chain couples TRBV25-1 to TRBJ2-1, with D hard to call. Trimming removed 8 bases from V and 5 bases from J, with 13 bases in between. From germline, CDR1 is MGHDK and CDR2 SYGVNS. CDR3 length: 13 residues. Combining the CDR3 with reference TRBV25-1 and TRBJ2-1 gives the whole variable domain EADIYQTPRYLVIGTGKKITLECSQTMGHDKMYWYQQDPGMELHLIHYSYGVNSTEKGDLSSESTVSRIRTEHFPLTLESARPSHTSQYLCASRLFPDNEQFFGPGTRLTVL.